These 3 T cell receptor beta chains were sequenced from one sample in a study of early T cells in non-severe SARS-CoV-2 infection. One entry per CDR3 protein, called by TCRdb with MiXCR from the 5' RACE reads. Here the sample spans approximately 60,000 distinct CDR3 sequences, less than 9.5% being singletons. The source material was whole blood, sampled at baseline. These receptors were taken from an adult who was a healthcare worker with PCR-confirmed SARS-CoV-2 infection or an uninfected control (not recorded which).

This chain links TRBV29-1 with TRBJ2-2; perhaps TRBD2 as D (5 bases). The germline V gene encodes CDR1 SQVTM and CDR2 ANQGSEA. The CDR3 length is 12 residues. Trimming took off 7 bases at V and 2 bases at J, with 8 bases between the two ends. The CDR3 sequence is CSAGINTGELFF. CDR3 DNA: TGCAGCGCCGGGATTAACACCGGGGAGCTGTTTTTT.

This clonotype appeared a few times. The gene calls are TRBV27 and TRBJ2-1; a possible D gene is TRBD2 (6 bases). The CDR3 totals 14 residues. Trimming shortened V by 4 bases and J by 7 bases, and 14 bases separated the two germline ends. Germline lookup yields CDR1 MNHEY and CDR2 SMNVEV (reference sequence). The DNA of the CDR3 is TGTGCCAGCAGTTCGGAGGGACTCATTAATGAGCAGTTCTTC. It is translated as CASSSEGLINEQFF.

This clonotype occurred a few times. The chain is built from TRBV6-2 or TRBV6-3 and TRBJ2-1; D might be TRBD2 (6 bases). The germline gives CDR1 MNHEY, CDR2 SVGEGT. Trimming stripped 5 bases from V and 2 bases from J, with 13 bases between. The CDR3 has 15 amino acids. The CDR3 region has the DNA TGTGCCAGCAGTCCGGGACTTCTGCCCTACAATGAGCAGTTCTTC. Protein product: CASSPGLLPYNEQFF.